The present TCR beta chain was sequenced within a study of T cell repertoires in cytomegalovirus infection. The overall study: Based on public TCR beta signatures, there were indications of CMV infection and of a matching HLA type.

This clonotype was detected many times. Its antigen remains unknown. The study, taken as a whole, reports: Public TCR beta family frequency separated CMV-and-HLA carriers, including in an independent cohort. There were HLA-C-restricted CMV-specific TCR beta clonotypes dominating the ex vivo response.

In TCRdb, the reads were re-called with MiXCR into one record per CDR3 protein. This sample has approximately 700,000 distinct CDR3 sequences, with 35% to 40% found just once. This TCR was recovered from a human donor in good health (CMV status not recorded). Some clones in this sample may be carry-over from other donors' samples. Sequenced input: PBMCs.

The CDR3 spells CASSLYGSNQPQHF. Written as DNA, the CDR3 is TGTGCCAGCAGCTTATACGGGAGCAATCAGCCCCAGCATTTT. V and J are TRBV7-2 and TRBJ1-5; D gene uncertain. V lost 2 bases, J lost 1 base, and 6 bases lay in between. This CDR3 contains 14 residues. CDR1 and CDR2 (germline): SGHTA, FQGNSA.